Following are 17 T cell receptor beta chains from one sample sequenced in a study of blood T cell repertoires in COVID-19. Data came from immunoSEQ multiplex PCR; TCRdb stores just in-frame clones and leaves some out. In the table there are about 170,000 clones, around 87% of which are singletons. Sequencing was done on a sample of peripheral blood. These receptors originate from a woman aged 80 or older with COVID-19, enrolled during active disease.

This chain uses TRBV4-2 with TRBJ2-7; tentatively, D is TRBD2 (6 bases). V was pared by 1 base and J by 2 bases, with 18 bases between. This CDR3 is built from 17 residues. From germline, CDR1 is LGHNA and CDR2 YNFKEQ. The CDR3 DNA reads as TGTGCCAGCAGCCAAGTTGGGGTTCGTAGGGAGGCCTACGAGCAGTACTTC. It encodes CASSQVGVRREAYEQYF.

The V gene is TRBV6-5, the J gene TRBJ1-5; 9 nucleotides match TRBD1. V dropped 7 bases and J dropped 2; count of bases not matched to a gene: 3. This CDR3 region has 14 residues. Germline V gene data show CDR1 as MNHEY and CDR2 as SVGAGI. CDR3 amino acids: CASTRTGGNQPQHF. As DNA, the CDR3 is TGTGCCAGCACCCGGACAGGGGGCAATCAGCCCCAGCATTTT.

This chain's CDR3 is CASSLGVTGGGITEAFF. As DNA, the CDR3 is TGCGCCAGCAGCTTGGGTGTGACAGGGGGCGGCATCACTGAAGCTTTCTTT. The chain couples TRBV5-1 to TRBJ1-1; 10 nucleotides agree with TRBD1. Germline CDR1 and CDR2: SGHRS and YFSETQ. The CDR3 is 17 amino acids. The V gene end was trimmed by 0 bases and the J gene end by 4 bases; junction bases not matched to a gene: 9.

The V call is TRBV19, the J call TRBJ2-4; the D gene is possibly TRBD1 (5 bases). The V and J ends lost 3 bases and 6 bases respectively, with 6 bases between them. The CDR3 sequence is 12 residues long. CDR1 and CDR2 from the germline V gene are LNHDA and SQIVND (reference sequence). The CDR3 coding sequence is TGTGCCAGTAGTATTGACAGAAACATTCAGTACTTC. Translated, it gives CASSIDRNIQYF.

The chain employs TRBV19 and TRBJ2-2, with D unclear. The CDR3 length is 14 residues. The V end lost 5 bases, the J end lost 1 base, and 8 bases lay between the germline ends. CDR1 LNHDA and CDR2 SQIVND come from the germline V gene (reference sequence). The CDR3 coding sequence is TGTGCCAGTAGTGTGAGGAGGAACACCGGGGAGCTGTTTTTT. It encodes CASSVRRNTGELFF.

The chain joins TRBV9 to TRBJ1-6, with D possibly being TRBD1 (5 bases). This CDR3 spans 14 amino acids. Germline CDR1 is SGDLS and CDR2 is YYNGEE. V was shortened by 4 bases and J by 5 bases, with 10 bases between the two germline ends. This chain's CDR3 is CASSRGTDNSPLHF. The DNA for the CDR3 is TGTGCCAGCAGCCGGGGGACCGATAATTCACCCCTCCACTTT.

The chain uses TRBV28 and TRBJ2-3, with 7 bases identical to TRBD1. This CDR3 spans 16 amino acids. Germline V gene data show CDR1 as MDHEN and CDR2 as SYDVKM. With V trimmed by 5 bases and J by 4 bases, 12 bases remained unmatched. For the CDR3, the DNA is TGTGCCAGCAGTGCGACAGGGTGGGTAGAAGCAGATACGCAGTATTTT. Translated: CASSATGWVEADTQYF.

The rearrangement links TRBV10-3 to TRBJ2-7, with TRBD2 matching 15 bases. Germline-derived CDR1 and CDR2 are ENHRY and SYGVKD. V was pared by 6 bases and J by 5 bases, with 5 bases of the junction left unmatched. The CDR3 extends over 15 amino acids. CDR3 loop: CAIRPGTSGRNEQYF. The CDR3 DNA reads TGTGCCATCAGACCCGGGACTAGCGGGAGGAACGAGCAGTACTTC.

The V gene is TRBV7-3, the J gene TRBJ2-5; a possible D gene is TRBD2 (5 bases). The CDR3 contains 15 residues. Germline CDR1 reads SGHTA; CDR2 reads FQGTGA. Trimming took off 1 base at V and 5 bases at J, with 14 bases between the two ends. Here the CDR3 DNA reads TGTGCCAGCAGCTTAAGTTCGTCGGGGATGGAGACCCAGTACTTC. It translates to CASSLSSSGMETQYF.

The chain combines TRBV2 with TRBJ1-4, with no clear D. This CDR3 region has 13 residues. Per germline, CDR1 SNHLY and CDR2 FYNNEI. V was pared by 6 bases and J by 12 bases, with 17 bases between. The CDR3 here is CASRLGLSAELFF. In DNA, the CDR3 is TGTGCCAGCAGGCTGGGCCTGTCGGCCGAACTGTTTTTT.

V is TRBV5-1 and J is TRBJ1-4; the D gene is possibly TRBD1 (5 bases). This CDR3 is built from 14 residues. Germline lookup yields CDR1 SGHRS and CDR2 YFSETQ. Trimming pared 1 base from V and 8 bases from J, leaving 12 bases between. In DNA, the CDR3 is TGCGCCAGCAGCTTGCAGTCGGGGGGAGAAAAACTGTTTTTT. It codes for CASSLQSGGEKLFF.

In this sample, this clone turned up once. The chain recombines TRBV19 with TRBJ2-1, with 8 bases lining up with TRBD2. The junction had 6 bases not matched to a gene; V was cut back by 3 bases and J by 5 bases. The CDR3 is made up of 15 amino acids. From germline, CDR1 is LNHDA and CDR2 SQIVND (reference sequence). The CDR3 nucleotides are TGTGCCAGTAGTATGACGGGGGGGCGCAACAATGAGCAGTTCTTC. This encodes CASSMTGGRNNEQFF.

V is TRBV2 and J is TRBJ1-1, with 7 bases fitting TRBD1. The V segment lost 5 bases and the J segment 7 bases; nucleotides outside the gene matches: 4. This CDR3 is 12 amino acids long. Germline V gives CDR1 SNHLY, CDR2 FYNNEI. The CDR3 loop reads CASSTRDSEAFF. The CDR3 nucleotides read TGTGCCAGCAGTACTCGGGACAGTGAAGCTTTCTTT.

The chain joins TRBV12-3 or TRBV12-4 to TRBJ1-5, with TRBD1 as a possible D gene (5 bases). The CDR3 covers 12 residues. Trimming took off 5 bases at V and 6 bases at J, with 8 bases between the two ends. This CDR3 reads CASSRQRQPQHF. The CDR3 DNA reads TGTGCCAGCAGTCGACAGCGTCAGCCCCAGCATTTT.

The chain is built from TRBV5-1 and TRBJ2-5, with TRBD1 matching 7 bases. This CDR3 spans 14 amino acids. With 3 bases clipped from V and 2 bases from J, the junction kept 4 bases outside the gene matches. The germline V gene has CDR1 SGHRS and CDR2 YFSETQ. The CDR3 coding sequence is TGCGCCAGCAGCTGGGGACAGTTACAAGAGACCCAGTACTTC. This encodes CASSWGQLQETQYF.

Of note for this clone: The same CDR3 also results from other DNA sequences found in this sample. The rearrangement joins TRBV6-5 to TRBJ1-5; tentative D call: TRBD1 (5 bases). This CDR3 contains 13 residues. Germline values: CDR1 MNHEY, CDR2 SVGAGI. Between the trimmed V and J ends, which lost 6 bases and 4 bases, there was a span of 10 bases. This CDR3 reads CASSSGGNQPQHF. CDR3 sequence (DNA): TGTGCCAGCAGCTCCGGGGGAAATCAGCCCCAGCATTTT.

The CDR3 here is CASSFDYQAYNEQFF. The CDR3 bases are TGTGCCAGCAGCTTCGACTACCAGGCCTACAATGAGCAGTTCTTC. The rearrangement uses TRBV11-3 and TRBJ2-1; D is possibly TRBD2 (5 bases). The CDR3 runs to 15 residues. Trimming took off 3 bases at V and 2 bases at J, with 11 bases between the two ends. Germline V lookup: CDR1 SGHNT, CDR2 YENEEA.